A selection of T cell receptor beta chains follows, all from one sample in a study of CD8 T cells in Susac syndrome. A single record per CDR3 protein comes from TCRdb applying MiXCR to the immunoSEQ multiplex PCR reads. The sample has roughly 100,000 distinct CDR3 sequences, 94% seen once. Material for sequencing was CD8+ T cells from PBMCs. The receptors derive from a human donor with Susac syndrome. The CDR3 runs from the conserved cysteine through the conserved F or W. Each record gives: CDR3 protein, CDR3 DNA, clone size, J gene, V gene, D gene. A D gene is named only where the DNA matches it firmly. Clone size is not always given. Where it is, it says once, few, many or a class for expanded clones.

CDR3 protein: CASSQEAQGRTDTQYF
CDR3 DNA: TGCGCCAGCAGCCAAGAGGCGCAGGGGAGGACAGATACGCAGTATTTT
clone size: .
J gene: TRBJ2-3
V gene: TRBV4-1
D gene: .

CDR3 protein: CASARGEAFF
CDR3 DNA: TGTGCCAGTGCGCGAGGTGAAGCTTTCTTT
clone size: .
J gene: TRBJ1-1
V gene: TRBV5-6
D gene: .

CDR3 protein: CSARQGGPLYTQYF
CDR3 DNA: TGCAGTGCTAGACAGGGGGGGCCGTTGTACACGCAGTATTTT
clone size: .
J gene: TRBJ2-3
V gene: TRBV20-1
D gene: .

CDR3 protein: CASSVAGGGGYTF
CDR3 DNA: TGTGCCAGCAGCGTAGCCGGGGGCGGAGGCTACACCTTC
clone size: .
J gene: TRBJ1-2
V gene: TRBV9
D gene: .

CDR3 protein: CASSPGTSGGYEQFF
CDR3 DNA: TGTGCCAGCTCACCCGGGACTAGCGGGGGATACGAGCAGTTCTTC
clone size: .
J gene: TRBJ2-1
V gene: TRBV18
D gene: TRBD2

CDR3 protein: CSVEDWDRGHYEQYF
CDR3 DNA: TGCAGCGTTGAGGACTGGGACAGGGGTCACTACGAGCAGTACTTC
clone size: .
J gene: TRBJ2-7
V gene: TRBV29-1
D gene: TRBD1

CDR3 protein: CASTRGLTEGYTF
CDR3 DNA: TGTGCCAGCACTAGGGGGCTAACGGAAGGCTACACCTTC
clone size: .
J gene: TRBJ1-2
V gene: TRBV25-1
D gene: TRBD1

CDR3 protein: CASSRPGGRNEQFF
CDR3 DNA: TGTGCCAGCAGCCGCCCGGGGGGGCGCAATGAGCAGTTCTTC
clone size: .
J gene: TRBJ2-1
V gene: TRBV12-3/TRBV12-4
D gene: TRBD2

CDR3 protein: CASAVTRNEQFF
CDR3 DNA: TGTGCCAGCGCGGTAACCCGTAATGAGCAGTTCTTC
clone size: once
J gene: TRBJ2-1
V gene: TRBV7-9
D gene: .

CDR3 protein: CASSSSSYQPQHF
CDR3 DNA: TGTGCCAGCAGTTCCTCCAGTTATCAGCCCCAGCATTTT
clone size: once
J gene: TRBJ1-5
V gene: TRBV12-3/TRBV12-4
D gene: .

CDR3 protein: CASSDENPLNNIQYF
CDR3 DNA: TGTGCCAGCAGTGATGAGAACCCCCTGAACAACATTCAGTACTTC
clone size: .
J gene: TRBJ2-4
V gene: TRBV2
D gene: .

CDR3 protein: CASSYGEGSEGGYTF
CDR3 DNA: TGTGCCAGCAGTTACGGTGAAGGATCCGAAGGCGGCTACACCTTC
clone size: .
J gene: TRBJ1-2
V gene: TRBV6-5
D gene: .

CDR3 protein: CASSFGQGAHNEQFF
CDR3 DNA: TGTGCCAGCAGCTTCGGACAGGGGGCGCACAATGAGCAGTTCTTC
clone size: .
J gene: TRBJ2-1
V gene: TRBV7-9
D gene: TRBD1

CDR3 protein: CASSLAGGGQETQYF
CDR3 DNA: TGTGCCAGCAGCCTCGCCGGCGGGGGCCAAGAGACCCAGTACTTC
clone size: few
J gene: TRBJ2-5
V gene: TRBV7-3
D gene: TRBD2

CDR3 protein: CASSAGQGSYEQYF
CDR3 DNA: TGTGCCAGCAGCGCCGGACAGGGCTCTTACGAGCAGTACTTC
clone size: .
J gene: TRBJ2-7
V gene: TRBV5-6
D gene: TRBD1

CDR3 protein: CASSGDRAQETQYF
CDR3 DNA: TGTGCCAGCAGTGGAGACAGGGCGCAAGAGACCCAGTACTTC
clone size: .
J gene: TRBJ2-5
V gene: TRBV25-1
D gene: TRBD1

CDR3 protein: CASSQRGVRDYGYTF
CDR3 DNA: TGTGCCAGCAGCCAAAGGGGGGTGCGGGACTATGGCTACACCTTC
clone size: .
J gene: TRBJ1-2
V gene: TRBV13
D gene: .